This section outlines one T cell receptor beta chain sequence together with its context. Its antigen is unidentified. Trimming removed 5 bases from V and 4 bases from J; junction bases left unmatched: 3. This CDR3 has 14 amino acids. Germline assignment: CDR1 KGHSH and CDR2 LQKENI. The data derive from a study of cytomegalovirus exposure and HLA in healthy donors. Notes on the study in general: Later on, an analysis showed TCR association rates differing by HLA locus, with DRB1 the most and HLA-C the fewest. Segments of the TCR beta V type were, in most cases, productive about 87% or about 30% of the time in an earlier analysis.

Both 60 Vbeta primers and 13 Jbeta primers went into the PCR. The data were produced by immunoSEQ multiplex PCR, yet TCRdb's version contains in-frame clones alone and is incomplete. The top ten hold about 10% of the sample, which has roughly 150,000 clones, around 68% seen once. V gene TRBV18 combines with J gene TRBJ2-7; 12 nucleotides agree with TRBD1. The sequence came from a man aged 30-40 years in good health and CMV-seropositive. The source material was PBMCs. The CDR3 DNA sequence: TGTGCCAGCTCAGCGGGACAGGGGGCTTACGAGCAGTACTTC. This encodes CASSAGQGAYEQYF.